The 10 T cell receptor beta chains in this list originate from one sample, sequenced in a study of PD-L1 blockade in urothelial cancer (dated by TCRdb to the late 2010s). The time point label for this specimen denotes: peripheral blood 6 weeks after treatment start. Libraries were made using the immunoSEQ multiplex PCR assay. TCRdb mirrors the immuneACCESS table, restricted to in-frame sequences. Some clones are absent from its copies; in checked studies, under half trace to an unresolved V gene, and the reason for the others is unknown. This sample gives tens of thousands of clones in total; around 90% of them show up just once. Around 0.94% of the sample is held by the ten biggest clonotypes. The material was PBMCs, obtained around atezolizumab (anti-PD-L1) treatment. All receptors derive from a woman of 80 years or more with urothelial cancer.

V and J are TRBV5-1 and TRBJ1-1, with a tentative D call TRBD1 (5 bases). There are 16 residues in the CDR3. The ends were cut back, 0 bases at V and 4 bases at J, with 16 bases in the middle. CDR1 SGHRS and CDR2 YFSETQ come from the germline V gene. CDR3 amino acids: CASSLGFGDGGTEAFF. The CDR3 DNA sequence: TGCGCCAGCAGCTTGGGTTTTGGGGACGGGGGCACTGAAGCTTTCTTT.

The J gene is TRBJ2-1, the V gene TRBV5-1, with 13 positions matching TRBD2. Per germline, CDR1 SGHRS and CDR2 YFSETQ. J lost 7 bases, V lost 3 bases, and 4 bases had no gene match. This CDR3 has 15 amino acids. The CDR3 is CASSWTSGSVNEQFF. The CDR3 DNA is TGCGCCAGCAGCTGGACTAGCGGGAGTGTGAATGAGCAGTTCTTC. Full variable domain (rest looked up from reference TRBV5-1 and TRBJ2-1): KAGVTQTPRYLIKTRGQQVTLSCSPISGHRSVSWYQQTPGQGLQFLFEYFSETQRNKGNFPGRFSGRQFSNSRSEMNVSTLELGDSALYLCASSWTSGSVNEQFFGPGTRLTVL.

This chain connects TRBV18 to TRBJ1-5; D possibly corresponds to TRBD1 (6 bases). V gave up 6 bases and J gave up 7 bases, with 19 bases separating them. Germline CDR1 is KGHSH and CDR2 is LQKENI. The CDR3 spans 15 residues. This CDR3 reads CASSPGIQGKQPQHF. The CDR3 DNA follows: TGTGCCAGCTCCCCTGGGATACAGGGAAAACAGCCCCAGCATTTT.

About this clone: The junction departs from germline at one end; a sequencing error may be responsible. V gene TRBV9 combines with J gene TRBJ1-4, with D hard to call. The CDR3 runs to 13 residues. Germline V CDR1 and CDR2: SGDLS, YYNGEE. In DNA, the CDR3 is TGTGCCAGCAGCGTGGCAACCAATGAAAAACTGTTTTTT. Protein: CASSVATNEKLFF.

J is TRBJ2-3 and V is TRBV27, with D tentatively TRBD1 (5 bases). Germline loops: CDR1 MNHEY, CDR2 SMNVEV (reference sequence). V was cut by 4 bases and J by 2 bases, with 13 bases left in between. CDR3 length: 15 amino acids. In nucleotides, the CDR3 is TGTGCCAGCAGTTCCCCGACAGAATCCACAGATACGCAGTATTTT. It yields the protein CASSSPTESTDTQYF.

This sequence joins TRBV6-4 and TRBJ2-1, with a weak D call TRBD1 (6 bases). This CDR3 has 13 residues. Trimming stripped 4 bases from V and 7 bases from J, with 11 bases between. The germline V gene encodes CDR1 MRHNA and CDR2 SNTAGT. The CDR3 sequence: CASSALGANEQFF. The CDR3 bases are TGTGCCAGCAGTGCCCTGGGGGCGAATGAGCAGTTCTTC.

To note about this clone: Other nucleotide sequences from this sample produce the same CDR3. The CDR3 nucleotides are TGTGCCAGCAGTGAAGCGCGGGGAACTGAAGCTTTCTTT. Protein product: CASSEARGTEAFF. The chain joins TRBV6-1 to TRBJ1-1; D is uncertain. CDR1 is MNHNS and CDR2 is SASEGT in the germline V gene. Trimming shortened V by 0 bases and J by 5 bases, and 7 bases separated the two germline ends. This CDR3 comprises 13 residues.

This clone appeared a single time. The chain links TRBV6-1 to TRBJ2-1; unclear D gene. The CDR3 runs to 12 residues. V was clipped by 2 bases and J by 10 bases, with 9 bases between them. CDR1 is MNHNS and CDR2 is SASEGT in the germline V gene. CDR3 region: CASSELSREQFF. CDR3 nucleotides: TGTGCCAGCAGTGAACTAAGCCGGGAGCAGTTCTTC.

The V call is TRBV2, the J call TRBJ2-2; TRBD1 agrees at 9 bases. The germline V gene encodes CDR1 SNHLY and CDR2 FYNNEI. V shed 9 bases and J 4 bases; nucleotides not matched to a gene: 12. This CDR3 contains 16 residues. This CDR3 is CARTVTQGARTGELFF. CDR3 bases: TGTGCCAGAACGGTAACACAGGGGGCTCGCACCGGGGAGCTGTTTTTT.

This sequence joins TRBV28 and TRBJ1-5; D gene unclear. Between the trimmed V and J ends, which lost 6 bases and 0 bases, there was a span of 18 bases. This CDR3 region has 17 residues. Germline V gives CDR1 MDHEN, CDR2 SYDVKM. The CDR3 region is CASSFVIGLNSNQPQHF. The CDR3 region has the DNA TGTGCCAGCAGCTTTGTGATTGGACTCAATAGCAATCAGCCCCAGCATTTT. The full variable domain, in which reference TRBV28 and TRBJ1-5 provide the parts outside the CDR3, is DVKVTQSSRYLVKRTGEKVFLECVQDMDHENMFWYRQDPGLGLRLIYFSYDVKMKEKGDIPEGYSVSREKKERFSLILESASTNQTSMYLCASSFVIGLNSNQPQHFGDGTRLSIL.